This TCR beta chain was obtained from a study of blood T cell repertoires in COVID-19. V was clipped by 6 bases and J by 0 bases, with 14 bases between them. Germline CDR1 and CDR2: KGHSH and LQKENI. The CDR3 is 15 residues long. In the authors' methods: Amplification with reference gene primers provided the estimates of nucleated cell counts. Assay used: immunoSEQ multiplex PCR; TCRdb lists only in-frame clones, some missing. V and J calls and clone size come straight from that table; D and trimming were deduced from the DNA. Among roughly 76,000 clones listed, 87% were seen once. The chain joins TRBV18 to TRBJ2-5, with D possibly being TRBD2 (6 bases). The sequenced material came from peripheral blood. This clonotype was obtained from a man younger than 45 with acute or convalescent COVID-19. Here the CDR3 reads CASSRGVGNQETQYF. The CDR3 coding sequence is TGTGCCAGCTCGCGGGGTGTGGGAAACCAAGAGACCCAGTACTTC.